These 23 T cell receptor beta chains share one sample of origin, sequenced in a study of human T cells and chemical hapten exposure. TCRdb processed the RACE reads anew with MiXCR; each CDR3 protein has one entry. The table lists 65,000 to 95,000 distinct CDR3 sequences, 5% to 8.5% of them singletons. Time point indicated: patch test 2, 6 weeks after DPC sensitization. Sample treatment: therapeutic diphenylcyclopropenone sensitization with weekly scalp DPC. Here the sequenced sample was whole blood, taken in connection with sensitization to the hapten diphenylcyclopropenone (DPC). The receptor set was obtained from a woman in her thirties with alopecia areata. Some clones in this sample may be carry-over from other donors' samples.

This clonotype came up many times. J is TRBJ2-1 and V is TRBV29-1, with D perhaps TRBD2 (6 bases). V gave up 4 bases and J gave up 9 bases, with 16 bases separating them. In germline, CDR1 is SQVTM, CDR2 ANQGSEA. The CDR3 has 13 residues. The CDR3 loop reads CSVGRDLGGEQFF. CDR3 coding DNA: TGCAGCGTTGGACGGGACCTGGGGGGTGAGCAGTTCTTC.

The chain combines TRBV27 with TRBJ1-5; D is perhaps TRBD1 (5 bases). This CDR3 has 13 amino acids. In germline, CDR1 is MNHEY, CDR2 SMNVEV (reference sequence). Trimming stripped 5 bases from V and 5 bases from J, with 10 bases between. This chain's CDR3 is CASSKGRDQPQHF. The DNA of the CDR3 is TGTGCCAGCAGTAAGGGGCGAGATCAGCCCCAGCATTTT.

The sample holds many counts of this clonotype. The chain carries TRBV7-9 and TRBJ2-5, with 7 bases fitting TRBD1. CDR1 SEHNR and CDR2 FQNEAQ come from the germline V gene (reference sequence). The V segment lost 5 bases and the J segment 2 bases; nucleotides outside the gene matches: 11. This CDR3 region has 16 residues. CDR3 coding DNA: TGTGCCAGCAGCCCCCAGACAGGGTCGGAGCAAGAGACCCAGTACTTC. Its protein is CASSPQTGSEQETQYF.

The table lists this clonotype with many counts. The CDR3 region is CASSPNSGATDTQYF. The CDR3, as DNA: TGTGCCAGCAGCCCCAATAGCGGGGCCACAGATACGCAGTATTTT. The chain carries TRBV7-9 and TRBJ2-3; TRBD2 aligns across 8 bases. The junction had 6 bases not matched to a gene; V was cut back by 5 bases and J by 2 bases. CDR1 and CDR2 from the germline V gene are SEHNR and FQNEAQ (reference sequence). The CDR3 loop spans 15 amino acids.

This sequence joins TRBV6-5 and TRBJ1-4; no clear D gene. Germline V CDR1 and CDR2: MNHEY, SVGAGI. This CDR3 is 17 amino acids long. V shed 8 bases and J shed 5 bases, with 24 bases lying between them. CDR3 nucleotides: TGTGCCAGCCGCGCGAAATATAATCCCCTAATGAATGAAAAACTGTTTTTT. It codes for CASRAKYNPLMNEKLFF.

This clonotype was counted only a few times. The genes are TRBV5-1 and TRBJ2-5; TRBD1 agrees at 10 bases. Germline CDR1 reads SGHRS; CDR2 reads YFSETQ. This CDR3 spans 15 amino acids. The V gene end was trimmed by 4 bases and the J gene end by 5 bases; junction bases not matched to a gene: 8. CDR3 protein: CASSGGDRGPETQYF. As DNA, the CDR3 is TGCGCCAGCAGCGGCGGAGACAGGGGGCCTGAGACCCAGTACTTC. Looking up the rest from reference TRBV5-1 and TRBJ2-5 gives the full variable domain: KAGVTQTPRYLIKTRGQQVTLSCSPISGHRSVSWYQQTPGQGLQFLFEYFSETQRNKGNFPGRFSGRQFSNSRSEMNVSTLELGDSALYLCASSGGDRGPETQYFGPGTRLLVL.

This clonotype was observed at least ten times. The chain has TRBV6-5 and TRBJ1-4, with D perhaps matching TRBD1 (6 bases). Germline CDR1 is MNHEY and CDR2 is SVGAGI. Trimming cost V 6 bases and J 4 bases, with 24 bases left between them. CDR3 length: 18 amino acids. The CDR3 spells CASSRELRGGGYNEKLFF. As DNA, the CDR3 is TGTGCCAGCAGCAGGGAGCTAAGGGGAGGGGGGTATAATGAAAAACTGTTTTTT.

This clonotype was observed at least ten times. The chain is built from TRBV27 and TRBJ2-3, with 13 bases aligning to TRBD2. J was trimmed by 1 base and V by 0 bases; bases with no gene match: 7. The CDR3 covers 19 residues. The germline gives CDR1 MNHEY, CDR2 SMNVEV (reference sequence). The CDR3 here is CASSLSAGTSGVGTDTQYF. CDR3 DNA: TGTGCCAGCAGTTTATCGGCCGGGACTAGCGGGGTAGGCACAGATACGCAGTATTTT.

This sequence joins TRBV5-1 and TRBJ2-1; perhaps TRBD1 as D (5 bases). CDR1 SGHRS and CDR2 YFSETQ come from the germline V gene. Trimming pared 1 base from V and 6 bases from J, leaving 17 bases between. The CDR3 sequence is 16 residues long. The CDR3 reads CASSLMAGSGSNEQFF. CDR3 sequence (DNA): TGCGCCAGCAGCTTGATGGCAGGGTCGGGCTCCAATGAGCAGTTCTTC.

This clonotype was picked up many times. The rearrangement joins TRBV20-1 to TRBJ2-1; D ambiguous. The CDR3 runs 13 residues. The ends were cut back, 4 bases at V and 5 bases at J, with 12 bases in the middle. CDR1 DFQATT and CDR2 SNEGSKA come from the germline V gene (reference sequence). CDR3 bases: TGCAGTGCTATTTACGACCTAAACAATGAGCAGTTCTTC. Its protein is CSAIYDLNNEQFF.

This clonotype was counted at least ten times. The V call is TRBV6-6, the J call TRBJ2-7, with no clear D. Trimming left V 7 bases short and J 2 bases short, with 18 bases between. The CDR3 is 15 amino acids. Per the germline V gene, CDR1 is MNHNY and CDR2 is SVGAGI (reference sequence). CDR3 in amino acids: CASKFGYPAAYEQYF. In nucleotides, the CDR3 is TGTGCCAGCAAATTTGGGTATCCGGCAGCCTACGAGCAGTACTTC.

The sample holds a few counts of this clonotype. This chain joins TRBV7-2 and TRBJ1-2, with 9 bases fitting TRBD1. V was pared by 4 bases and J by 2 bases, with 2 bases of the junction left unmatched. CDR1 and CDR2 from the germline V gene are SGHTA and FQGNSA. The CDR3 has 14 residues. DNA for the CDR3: TGTGCCAGCAGCTGGGACAGGGCGAACTATGGCTACACCTTC. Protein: CASSWDRANYGYTF.

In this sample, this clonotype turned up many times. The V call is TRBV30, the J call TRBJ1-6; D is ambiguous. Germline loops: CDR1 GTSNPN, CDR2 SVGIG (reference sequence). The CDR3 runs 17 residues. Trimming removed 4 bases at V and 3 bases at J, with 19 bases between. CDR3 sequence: CAWKWKVPSNYNSPLHF. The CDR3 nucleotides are TGTGCCTGGAAATGGAAAGTGCCATCCAACTATAATTCACCCCTCCACTTT.

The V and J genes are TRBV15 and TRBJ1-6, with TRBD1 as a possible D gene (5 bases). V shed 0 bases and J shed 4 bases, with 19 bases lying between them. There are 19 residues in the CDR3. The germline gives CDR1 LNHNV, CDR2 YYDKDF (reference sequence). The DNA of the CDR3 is TGTGCCACCAGCAGAGATTTGTTTCGAACGGGACGGTATAATTCACCCCTCCACTTT. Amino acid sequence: CATSRDLFRTGRYNSPLHF. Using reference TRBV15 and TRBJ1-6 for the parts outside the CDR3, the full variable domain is DAMVIQNPRYQVTQFGKPVTLSCSQTLNHNVMYWYQQKSSQAPKLLFHYYDKDFNNEADTPDNFQSRRPNTSFCFLDIRSPGLGDTAMYLCATSRDLFRTGRYNSPLHFGNGTRLTVT.

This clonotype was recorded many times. DNA for the CDR3: TGTGCCAGCTCACCCCAGGAAGGGGACTACGAGCAGTACTTC. This gives the protein CASSPQEGDYEQYF. This chain joins TRBV18 and TRBJ2-7; possibly TRBD1 for D (5 bases). The CDR3 extends over 14 amino acids. V was pared by 3 bases and J by 3 bases, with 12 bases between. Germline CDR1 reads KGHSH; CDR2 reads LQKENI.

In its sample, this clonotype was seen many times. The CDR3 DNA reads TGTGCCAGCAGTGAAGTAGGGACGGGGCAGAACACTGAAGCTTTCTTT. Translated, it gives CASSEVGTGQNTEAFF. The V call is TRBV6-1, the J call TRBJ1-1; TRBD1 might be the D (5 bases). Germline loops: CDR1 MNHNS, CDR2 SASEGT. V dropped 1 base and J dropped 1 base, with 13 bases sitting between them. This CDR3 spans 16 amino acids.

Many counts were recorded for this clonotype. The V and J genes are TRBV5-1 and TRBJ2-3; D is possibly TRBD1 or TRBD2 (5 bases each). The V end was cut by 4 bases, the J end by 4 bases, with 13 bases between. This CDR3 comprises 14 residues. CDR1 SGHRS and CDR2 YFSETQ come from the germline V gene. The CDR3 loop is CASSPWDAADTQYF. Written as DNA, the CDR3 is TGCGCCAGCAGCCCATGGGACGCGGCAGATACGCAGTATTTT. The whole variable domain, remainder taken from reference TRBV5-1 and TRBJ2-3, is KAGVTQTPRYLIKTRGQQVTLSCSPISGHRSVSWYQQTPGQGLQFLFEYFSETQRNKGNFPGRFSGRQFSNSRSEMNVSTLELGDSALYLCASSPWDAADTQYFGPGTRLTVL.

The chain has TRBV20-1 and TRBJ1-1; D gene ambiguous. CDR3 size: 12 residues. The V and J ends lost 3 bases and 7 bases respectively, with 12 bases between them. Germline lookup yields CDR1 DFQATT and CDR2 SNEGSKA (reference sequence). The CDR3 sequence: CSASPFGGEAFF. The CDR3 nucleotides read TGCAGTGCTAGTCCCTTCGGTGGTGAAGCTTTCTTT.

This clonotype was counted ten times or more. The CDR3 region is CASSLRTGGFGNTIYF. The CDR3, as DNA: TGTGCCAGCAGCCTCAGGACAGGGGGCTTTGGAAACACCATATATTTT. The rearrangement uses TRBV11-2 and TRBJ1-3; TRBD1 agrees at 11 bases. Per germline, CDR1 SGHAT and CDR2 FQNNGV. V lost 5 bases and J lost 3; bases outside the gene matches: 6. The CDR3 has 16 amino acids.

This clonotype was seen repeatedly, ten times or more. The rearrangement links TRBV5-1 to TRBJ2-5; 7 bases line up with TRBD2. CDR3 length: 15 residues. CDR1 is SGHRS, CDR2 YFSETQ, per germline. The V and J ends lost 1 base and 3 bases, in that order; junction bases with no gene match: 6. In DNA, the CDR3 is TGCGCCAGCAGCTTGCTCTCTAGCGGCGAAGAGACCCAGTACTTC. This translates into CASSLLSSGEETQYF.

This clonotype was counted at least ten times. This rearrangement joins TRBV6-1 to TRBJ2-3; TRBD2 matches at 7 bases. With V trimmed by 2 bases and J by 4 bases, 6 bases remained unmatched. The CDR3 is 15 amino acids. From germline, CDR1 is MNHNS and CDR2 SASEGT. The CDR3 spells CASSEWGGWSDTQYF. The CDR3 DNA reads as TGTGCCAGCAGTGAATGGGGGGGTTGGTCAGATACGCAGTATTTT.

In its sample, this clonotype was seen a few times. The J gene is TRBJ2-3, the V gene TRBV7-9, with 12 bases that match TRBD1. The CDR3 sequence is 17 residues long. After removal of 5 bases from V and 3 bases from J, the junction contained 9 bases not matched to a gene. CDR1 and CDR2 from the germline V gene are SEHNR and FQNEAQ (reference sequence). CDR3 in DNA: TGTGCCAGCAGCCTAGACGGGACAGGGGGCTGGACAGATACGCAGTATTTT. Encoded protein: CASSLDGTGGWTDTQYF.

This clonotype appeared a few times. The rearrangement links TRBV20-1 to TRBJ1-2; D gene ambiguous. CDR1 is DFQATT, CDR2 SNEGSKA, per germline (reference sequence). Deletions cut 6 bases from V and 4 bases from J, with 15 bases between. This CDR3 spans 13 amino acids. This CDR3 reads CSAPVHTGYGYTF. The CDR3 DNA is TGCAGTGCCCCGGTTCACACCGGCTATGGCTACACCTTC.